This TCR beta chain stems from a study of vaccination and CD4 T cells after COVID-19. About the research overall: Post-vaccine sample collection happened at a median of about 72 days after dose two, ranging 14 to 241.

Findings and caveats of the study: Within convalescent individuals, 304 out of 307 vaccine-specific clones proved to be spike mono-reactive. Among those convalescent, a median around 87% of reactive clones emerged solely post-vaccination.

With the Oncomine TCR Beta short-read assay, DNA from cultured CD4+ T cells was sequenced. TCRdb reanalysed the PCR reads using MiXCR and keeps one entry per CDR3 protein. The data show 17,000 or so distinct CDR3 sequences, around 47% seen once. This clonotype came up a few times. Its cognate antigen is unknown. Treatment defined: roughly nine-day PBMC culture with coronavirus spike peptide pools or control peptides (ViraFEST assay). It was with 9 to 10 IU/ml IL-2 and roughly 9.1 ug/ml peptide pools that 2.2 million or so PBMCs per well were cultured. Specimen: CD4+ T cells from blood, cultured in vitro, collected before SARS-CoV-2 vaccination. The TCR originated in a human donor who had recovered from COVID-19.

This CDR3 is CASSHRDLEAFF. CDR3 coding DNA: TGTGCCAGCAGCCACAGGGATCTGGAAGCTTTCTTT. This chain links TRBV6-2 or TRBV6-3 with TRBJ1-1, with D perhaps TRBD1 (6 bases). The V end lost 6 bases, the J end lost 8 bases, and 13 bases lay between the germline ends. Germline values: CDR1 MNHEY, CDR2 SVGEGT. The CDR3 consists of 12 residues.